This passage covers 20 T cell receptor beta chains from one sample sequenced in a study of CD8 T cells in Susac syndrome. With random hexamers, reverse transcription was performed on roughly 0.45 to 1 ug of RNA. A single record per CDR3 protein comes from TCRdb applying MiXCR to the immunoSEQ multiplex PCR reads. Among approximately 190,000 distinct CDR3 sequences listed, approximately 96% were seen once. The sequenced sample consisted of CD4+ T cells from PBMCs. These receptors originate from a human donor with Susac syndrome.

This chain uses TRBV6-2 or TRBV6-3 with TRBJ1-5; D call uncertain. CDR3 length equals 15 residues. Germline V CDR1 and CDR2: MNHEY, SVGEGT. The V gene lost 5 bases and the J gene lost 2 bases, with 13 bases spanning the gap. The CDR3 here is CASSTPGVGNQPQHF. CDR3 nucleotides: TGTGCCAGCAGTACTCCCGGGGTTGGCAATCAGCCCCAGCATTTT.

The chain has TRBV20-1 and TRBJ2-1, with D possibly called TRBD1 or TRBD2 (5 bases each). The CDR3 spans 16 residues. Germline lookup yields CDR1 DFQATT and CDR2 SNEGSKA (reference sequence). Trimming removed 5 bases at V and 3 bases at J, with 20 bases between. CDR3 DNA: TGCAGTGCTGCTGCCTTTGCTGGGGGATTCTACAATGAGCAGTTCTTC. Its protein is CSAAAFAGGFYNEQFF.

The rearrangement uses TRBV15 and TRBJ2-5; D might be TRBD1 or TRBD2, each matching 5 bases. V was cut by 1 base and J by 1 base, with 7 bases left in between. Germline assignment: CDR1 LNHNV and CDR2 YYDKDF (reference sequence). The CDR3 totals 14 residues. The CDR3 sequence: CATSRGGVQETQYF. The CDR3 nucleotides read TGTGCCACCAGCAGAGGAGGGGTCCAAGAGACCCAGTACTTC.

This rearrangement joins TRBV5-1 to TRBJ2-7, with 7 bases matching TRBD1. The germline gives CDR1 SGHRS, CDR2 YFSETQ. Trimming took 2 bases from V and 2 from J; bases not matched to a gene: 7. CDR3 length: 15 amino acids. CDR3: CASSFDRATPYEQYF. The DNA of the CDR3 is TGCGCCAGCAGCTTTGACAGGGCGACTCCCTACGAGCAGTACTTC.

The chain links TRBV10-3 to TRBJ2-7; D may correspond to TRBD1 or TRBD2 (5 bases each). Germline V lookup: CDR1 ENHRY, CDR2 SYGVKD. The CDR3 loop spans 11 amino acids. V was pared by 4 bases and J by 4 bases, with 5 bases between. The CDR3 DNA sequence: TGTGCCATCAGTGGGGGGTACGAGCAGTACTTC. Its translation is CAISGGYEQYF.

This clonotype was seen only once. The chain couples TRBV20-1 to TRBJ1-4; 11 nucleotides align to TRBD1. Germline V lookup: CDR1 DFQATT, CDR2 SNEGSKA (reference sequence). J lost 5 bases, V lost 6 bases, and 2 bases had no gene match. The CDR3 is made up of 13 amino acids. The CDR3 coding sequence is TGCAGTGCCGGGGACAGGGGGAATGAAAAACTGTTTTTT. It translates to CSAGDRGNEKLFF.

The V gene is TRBV12-3 or TRBV12-4, the J gene TRBJ2-5, with TRBD2 as a possible D gene (7 bases). This CDR3 has 14 amino acids. V shed 8 bases and J shed 5 bases, with 18 bases lying between them. The CDR3 DNA reads TGTGCCAGCCGCCCCGGCGGGGGCGGGGAGACCCAGTACTTC. Translating it yields CASRPGGGGETQYF.

The chain has TRBV20-1 and TRBJ1-5, with TRBD1 matching over 7 bases. This CDR3 has 14 amino acids. Germline V gene data show CDR1 as DFQATT and CDR2 as SNEGSKA (reference sequence). V was pared by 1 base and J by 5 bases, with 5 bases of the junction left unmatched. The CDR3 spells CSARAQGGHQPQHF. Here the CDR3 DNA reads TGCAGTGCTAGAGCCCAGGGGGGGCATCAGCCCCAGCATTTT.

J is TRBJ2-5 and V is TRBV7-8; either TRBD1 or TRBD2 may supply D (6 bases each). The V end lost 6 bases, the J end lost 5 bases, and 16 bases lay between the germline ends. Germline CDR1 SGHVS, CDR2 FQNEAQ. This CDR3 has 14 residues. The CDR3 protein is CASRTGQAGETQYF. Here the CDR3 DNA reads TGTGCCAGCAGAACAGGGCAGGCGGGGGAGACCCAGTACTTC.

The chain is built from TRBV7-6 and TRBJ2-7; TRBD1 agrees at 7 bases. The germline V gene has CDR1 SGHVS and CDR2 FNYEAQ. This CDR3 is built from 14 residues. Trimming cost V 1 base and J 5 bases; bases outside gene matches: 5. The CDR3 sequence is CASSLDTGVHEQYF. CDR3 DNA: TGTGCCAGCAGCTTAGACACAGGGGTGCACGAGCAGTACTTC.

This rearrangement joins TRBV6-4 to TRBJ2-1, with 9 nucleotides matching TRBD2. V dropped 4 bases and J dropped 15; count of bases not matched to a gene: 4. The CDR3 covers 11 residues. Per the germline V gene, CDR1 is MRHNA and CDR2 is SNTAGT. The CDR3 nucleotides read TGTGCCAGCAGTGCCGGGACTAGCCTGTTCTTC. This codes for CASSAGTSLFF.

The chain has TRBV20-1 and TRBJ2-3; TRBD2 aligns across 7 bases. CDR3 length: 14 residues. Germline CDR1 is DFQATT and CDR2 is SNEGSKA (reference sequence). Germline trimming cut 0 bases from V and 3 bases from J; bases unmatched to any gene: 3. CDR3: CSARDRGLTDTQYF. In nucleotides, the CDR3 is TGCAGTGCTAGAGATCGGGGACTAACAGATACGCAGTATTTT.

The chain has TRBV2 and TRBJ2-2, with TRBD2 as a possible D gene (5 bases). Germline V gives CDR1 SNHLY, CDR2 FYNNEI. CDR3 length equals 15 residues. Trimming pared 4 bases from V and 6 bases from J, leaving 15 bases between. The CDR3 region has the DNA TGTGCCAGCAGTGCCCTAGCCGTTGGGTCCGGGGAGCTGTTTTTT. This translates into CASSALAVGSGELFF.

The rearrangement joins TRBV20-1 to TRBJ2-5, with TRBD2 identical over 9 bases. V lost 6 bases to trimming and J lost 2 bases; unmatched junction nucleotides: 10. CDR3 length: 15 residues. Germline lookup yields CDR1 DFQATT and CDR2 SNEGSKA (reference sequence). The CDR3 nucleotides read TGCAGTGCATACCACCGTAGCGGGGGACAAGAGACCCAGTACTTC. This gives the protein CSAYHRSGGQETQYF.

The chain has TRBV4-3 and TRBJ1-2; a possible D gene is TRBD1 (6 bases). With 1 base removed from V and 3 bases from J, the gap between germline ends came to 15 bases. The germline gives CDR1 LGHNA, CDR2 YSLEER. CDR3 length: 16 amino acids. The CDR3 loop reads CASSQGSQGSYYGYTF. The CDR3 region has the DNA TGCGCCAGCAGCCAAGGTTCCCAGGGGTCGTACTATGGCTACACCTTC.

The chain joins TRBV18 to TRBJ2-7, with 11 bases identical to TRBD1. The CDR3 has 17 amino acids. J lost 3 bases, V lost 4 bases, and 11 bases had no gene match. Germline lookup yields CDR1 KGHSH and CDR2 LQKENI. CDR3: CASSRDSGTGGLYEQYF. DNA for the CDR3: TGTGCCAGCTCACGAGACTCCGGGACAGGGGGACTCTACGAGCAGTACTTC.

The chain links TRBV12-3 or TRBV12-4 to TRBJ1-1, with TRBD1 matching over 9 bases. The CDR3 spans 13 residues. With V trimmed by 4 bases and J by 5 bases, 2 bases remained unmatched. The DNA of the CDR3 is TGTGCCAGCAGTTCGGACAGGGGTACTGAAGCTTTCTTT. It encodes CASSSDRGTEAFF.

This sequence joins TRBV7-9 and TRBJ2-5; tentatively, D is TRBD2 (5 bases). The CDR3 sequence is 13 residues long. Germline V gene sequence: CDR1 SEHNR, CDR2 FQNEAQ (reference sequence). V was trimmed by 5 bases and J by 1 base, leaving 8 bases between them. The CDR3 DNA follows: TGTGCCAGCAGCCCGGACTTCCAAGAGACCCAGTACTTC. Amino acids: CASSPDFQETQYF.

The rearrangement joins TRBV3-1 to TRBJ1-1; D not certain. Germline V lookup: CDR1 LGHDT, CDR2 YNNKEL (reference sequence). The CDR3 sequence is 15 residues long. Trimming took off 1 base at V and 1 base at J, with 10 bases between the two ends. CDR3 coding DNA: TGTGCCAGCAGCCAAGGGGGTTATGGGAACACTGAAGCTTTCTTT. Translation: CASSQGGYGNTEAFF.

This chain joins TRBV30 and TRBJ2-5; TRBD2 might be the D (5 bases). There are 14 residues in the CDR3. V lost 0 bases to trimming and J lost 1 base, with 9 bases between them. Germline-derived CDR1 and CDR2 are GTSNPN and SVGIG (reference sequence). In nucleotides, the CDR3 is TGTGCCTGGAGTGTACGGGGAATCCAAGAGACCCAGTACTTC. It encodes CAWSVRGIQETQYF.